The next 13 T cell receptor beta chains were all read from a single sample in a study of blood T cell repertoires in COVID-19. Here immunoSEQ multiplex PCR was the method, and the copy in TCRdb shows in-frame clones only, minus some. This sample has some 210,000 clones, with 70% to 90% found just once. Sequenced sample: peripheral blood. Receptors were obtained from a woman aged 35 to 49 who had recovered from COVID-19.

The CDR3 protein is CASSLPGTGANEKLFF. Written as DNA, the CDR3 is TGCGCCAGCAGCCTCCCAGGGACAGGGGCTAATGAAAAACTGTTTTTT. This sequence joins TRBV5-1 and TRBJ1-4, with TRBD1 matching over 10 bases. Germline V lookup: CDR1 SGHRS, CDR2 YFSETQ. This CDR3 is 16 amino acids long. The trim removed 4 bases at V and 3 bases at J, leaving 6 bases unmatched.

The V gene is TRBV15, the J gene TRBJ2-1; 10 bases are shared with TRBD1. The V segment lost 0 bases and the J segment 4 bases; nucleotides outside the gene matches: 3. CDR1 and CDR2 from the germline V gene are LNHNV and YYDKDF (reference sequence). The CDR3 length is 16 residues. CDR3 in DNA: TGTGCCACCAGCAGAGATCTGGACAGGGGGTACAATGAGCAGTTCTTC. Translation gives CATSRDLDRGYNEQFF.

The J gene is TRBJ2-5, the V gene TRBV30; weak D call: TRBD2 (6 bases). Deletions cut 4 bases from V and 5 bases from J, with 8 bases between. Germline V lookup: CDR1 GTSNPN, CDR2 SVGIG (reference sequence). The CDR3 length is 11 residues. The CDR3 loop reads CAWTEGETQYF. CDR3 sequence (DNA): TGTGCCTGGACGGAGGGGGAGACCCAGTACTTC.

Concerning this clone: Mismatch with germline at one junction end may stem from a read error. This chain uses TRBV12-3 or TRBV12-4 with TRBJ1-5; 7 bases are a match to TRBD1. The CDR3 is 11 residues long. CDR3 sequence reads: CASSRQGMTNF. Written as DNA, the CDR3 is TGTGCCAGCAGTCGACAGGGCATGACGAATTTT.

Written as DNA, the CDR3 is TGTGCCAGCAGTATAACCGATGGGACTAGCGGGTCTACGCAGTATTTT. This codes for CASSITDGTSGSTQYF. The rearrangement joins TRBV6-2 or TRBV6-3 to TRBJ2-3, with 12 nucleotides matching TRBD2. CDR3 length: 16 residues. Germline trimming cut 5 bases from V and 8 bases from J; bases unmatched to any gene: 11. Germline-derived CDR1 and CDR2 are MNHEY and SVGEGT.

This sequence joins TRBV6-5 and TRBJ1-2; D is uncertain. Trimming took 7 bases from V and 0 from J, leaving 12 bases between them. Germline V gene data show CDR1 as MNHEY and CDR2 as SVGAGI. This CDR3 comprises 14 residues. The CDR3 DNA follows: TGTGCCAGCACCCCAGGAGGAGCTAACTATGGCTACACCTTC. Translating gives CASTPGGANYGYTF.

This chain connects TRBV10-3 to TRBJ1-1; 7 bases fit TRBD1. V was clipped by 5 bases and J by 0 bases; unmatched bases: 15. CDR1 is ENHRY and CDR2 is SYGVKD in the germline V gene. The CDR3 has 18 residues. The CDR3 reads CAISLDRQRPLVNTEAFF. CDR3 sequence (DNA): TGTGCCATCAGTTTGGACAGGCAGCGACCGTTAGTGAACACTGAAGCTTTCTTT.

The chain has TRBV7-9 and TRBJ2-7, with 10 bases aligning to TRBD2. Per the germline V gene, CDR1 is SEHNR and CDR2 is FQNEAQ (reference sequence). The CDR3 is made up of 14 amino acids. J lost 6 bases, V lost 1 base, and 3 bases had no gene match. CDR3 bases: TGTGCCAGCAGCTTAGGTCTAGCGGGAGCCGAGCAGTACTTC. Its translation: CASSLGLAGAEQYF. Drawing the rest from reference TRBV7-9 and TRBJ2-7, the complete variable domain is DTGVSQNPRHKITKRGQNVTFRCDPISEHNRLYWYRQTLGQGPEFLTYFQNEAQLEKSRLLSDRFSAERPKGSFSTLEIQRTEQGDSAMYLCASSLGLAGAEQYFGPGTRLTVT.

The CDR3 nucleotides read TGTGCCAGCAGCTCGGGAGGGGGCTACCAAGAGACCCAGTACTTC. Encoded protein: CASSSGGGYQETQYF. This chain links TRBV5-4 with TRBJ2-5, with D tentatively TRBD2 (8 bases). The CDR3 covers 15 residues. V lost 3 bases to trimming and J lost 0 bases, with 12 bases between them. In germline, CDR1 is SGHNT, CDR2 YYREEE (reference sequence).

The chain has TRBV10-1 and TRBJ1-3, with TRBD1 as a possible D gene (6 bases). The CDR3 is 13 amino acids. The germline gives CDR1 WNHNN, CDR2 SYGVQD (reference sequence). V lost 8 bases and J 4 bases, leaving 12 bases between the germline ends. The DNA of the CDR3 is TGCGCCAGCGCGACAGGCACAGGAAACACCATATATTTT. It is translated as CASATGTGNTIYF.

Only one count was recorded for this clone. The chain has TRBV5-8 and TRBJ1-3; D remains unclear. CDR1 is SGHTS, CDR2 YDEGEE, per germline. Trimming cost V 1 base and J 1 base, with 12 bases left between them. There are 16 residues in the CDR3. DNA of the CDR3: TGTGCCAGCAGCTTGAAGTACGGAGGATCTGGAAACACCATATATTTT. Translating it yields CASSLKYGGSGNTIYF.

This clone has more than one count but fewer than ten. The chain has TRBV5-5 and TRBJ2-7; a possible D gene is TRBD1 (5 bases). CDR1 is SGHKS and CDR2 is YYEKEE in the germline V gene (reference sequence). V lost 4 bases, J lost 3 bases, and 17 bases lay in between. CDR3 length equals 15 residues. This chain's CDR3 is CASSPPGLRSYEQYF. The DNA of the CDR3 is TGTGCCAGCAGCCCCCCAGGGTTACGAAGCTACGAGCAGTACTTC.

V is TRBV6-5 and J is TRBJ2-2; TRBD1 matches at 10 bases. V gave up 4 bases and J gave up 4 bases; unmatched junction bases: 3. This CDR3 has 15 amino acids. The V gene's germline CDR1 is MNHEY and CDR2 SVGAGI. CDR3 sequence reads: CASSLWTGGTGELFF. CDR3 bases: TGTGCCAGCAGTTTGTGGACAGGGGGCACCGGGGAGCTGTTTTTT.